The sample holds a few counts of the clone carrying this T cell receptor (beta chain). With 2 bases removed from V and 2 bases from J, the gap between germline ends came to 11 bases. CDR3 size: 15 residues. CDR1 and CDR2 from the germline V gene are KGHSH and LQKENI. The data derive from a study of early T cells in non-severe SARS-CoV-2 infection. TCRdb re-analysed the 5' RACE reads in MiXCR, keeping a single row per CDR3 protein. The data show 60,000 to 90,000 distinct CDR3 sequences, over 9% seen once. This chain joins TRBV18 and TRBJ2-3; no clear D gene. This receptor was obtained from an adult who was a healthcare worker with PCR-confirmed SARS-CoV-2 infection or an uninfected control (not recorded which). Input material: whole blood. CDR3: CASSPSGSITDTQYF. CDR3 sequence (DNA): TGTGCCAGCTCACCATCGGGCTCGATCACAGATACGCAGTATTTT.